The following is a T cell receptor (beta chain) sequence with its context. Its antigen remains unknown. Extracted total RNA amounted to at least 5.5 micrograms for each sample. The data were taken from a study of blood T cells in healthy people across ages. Study-wide findings and caveats: TCR beta diversity, measured per million T cells, fell in a roughly linear way with age.

Using a J-beta primer mix together with a sample-barcoded 5' primer, a second PCR was run for roughly 7 to 12 cycles. Each cDNA molecule, via a template-switch adaptor with 12 random nucleotides, was tagged. Every sample returned 3 million or more CDR3-containing paired-end reads. TCRdb reanalysed the 5' RACE reads using MiXCR and keeps one entry per CDR3 protein. The sample yields 1.8 million or so distinct CDR3 sequences, roughly 43% seen once. Germline V gene data show CDR1 as SQVTM and CDR2 as ANQGSEA. CDR3 length equals 13 residues. V lost 4 bases and J lost 1, with 10 bases in between. This TCR came from a human donor in good health. The V call is TRBV29-1, the J call TRBJ1-1; tentative D call: TRBD1 (6 bases). Sequenced material: blood. CDR3 protein: CSVVRGPNTEAFF. In nucleotides, the CDR3 is TGCAGCGTTGTCAGGGGCCCGAACACTGAAGCTTTCTTT.